Presented here are 11 T cell receptor beta chains from one specimen sequenced in a study of blood T cell repertoires in COVID-19. Data came from immunoSEQ multiplex PCR; TCRdb stores just in-frame clones and leaves some out. The table records some 300,000 clones, approximately 89% of them present only once. Source material: PBMCs or T cells enriched from blood (not recorded which). The receptors were sampled from a woman aged 30 to 39 who had recovered from COVID-19.

The rearrangement uses TRBV19 and TRBJ1-5; 12 bases are a match to TRBD1. This CDR3 has 14 amino acids. With 9 bases clipped from V and 6 bases from J, the junction kept 6 bases outside the gene matches. Germline loops: CDR1 LNHDA, CDR2 SQIVND (reference sequence). CDR3 in amino acids: CASSGTGGFQPQHF. The CDR3 DNA sequence: TGTGCCAGCTCCGGGACAGGGGGCTTTCAGCCCCAGCATTTT.

This clone turned up a few times. The rearrangement links TRBV9 to TRBJ2-7, with D tentatively TRBD2 (6 bases). CDR1 is SGDLS, CDR2 YYNGEE, per germline. The CDR3 length is 15 residues. V shed 7 bases and J shed 5 bases, with 22 bases lying between them. The CDR3 loop reads CASGGRRGGVDEQYF. CDR3 DNA sequence: TGTGCCAGCGGGGGTAGGCGGGGCGGCGTGGACGAGCAGTACTTC.

This clone appeared once. This chain links TRBV19 with TRBJ1-1; the match to TRBD1 covers 10 bases. Germline loops: CDR1 LNHDA, CDR2 SQIVND (reference sequence). J was trimmed by 5 bases and V by 5 bases; bases with no gene match: 8. The CDR3 has 15 amino acids. The CDR3 here is CASSPRQGARTEAFF. The CDR3 DNA follows: TGTGCCAGTAGTCCCCGACAGGGGGCCCGGACTGAAGCTTTCTTT. Full variable domain (missing parts from reference TRBV19 and TRBJ1-1): DGGITQSPKYLFRKEGQNVTLSCEQNLNHDAMYWYRQDPGQGLRLIYYSQIVNDFQKGDIAEGYSVSREKKESFPLTVTSAQKNPTAFYLCASSPRQGARTEAFFGQGTRLTVV.

The rearrangement joins TRBV28 to TRBJ1-5; D is uncertain. CDR3 length: 13 residues. The V gene lost 8 bases and the J gene lost 6 bases, with 14 bases spanning the gap. CDR1 is MDHEN, CDR2 SYDVKM, per germline. The CDR3 nucleotides read TGTGCCAGCCACCGGGGTCACGGTCAGCCCCAGCATTTT. Its protein is CASHRGHGQPQHF.

The chain uses TRBV9 and TRBJ2-1; 13 bases align to TRBD2. The CDR3 consists of 15 residues. V shed 4 bases and J 11 bases; nucleotides not matched to a gene: 9. CDR1 SGDLS and CDR2 YYNGEE come from the germline V gene. The CDR3 DNA sequence: TGTGCCAGCAGCCAAACTAGCGGGGGGGGCTTGCAGCAGTTCTTC. It translates to CASSQTSGGGLQQFF. Full variable domain (outside the CDR3, taken from reference TRBV9 and TRBJ2-1): DSGVTQTPKHLITATGQRVTLRCSPRSGDLSVYWYQQSLDQGLQFLIQYYNGEERAKGNILERFSAQQFPDLHSELNLSSLELGDSALYFCASSQTSGGGLQQFFGPGTRLTVL.

In this sample, this clone turned up once. The gene calls are TRBV6-5 and TRBJ2-5, with a possible D match to TRBD2 (5 bases). Germline V lookup: CDR1 MNHEY, CDR2 SVGAGI. The CDR3 extends over 14 amino acids. V lost 8 bases and J 5 bases, leaving 18 bases between the germline ends. CDR3 loop: CASVNGVITETQYF. DNA for the CDR3: TGTGCCAGCGTAAACGGGGTGATTACGGAGACCCAGTACTTC.

The chain is built from TRBV10-3 and TRBJ2-7; TRBD1 matches at 7 bases. This CDR3 has 14 residues. V shed 6 bases and J 2 bases; nucleotides not matched to a gene: 7. Germline V gene sequence: CDR1 ENHRY, CDR2 SYGVKD. Here the CDR3 reads CAIRDLTGTYEQYF. The CDR3 DNA reads TGTGCCATCAGAGATTTGACAGGGACCTACGAGCAGTACTTC.

This clone has a single count. V and J are TRBV9 and TRBJ1-2; D is ambiguous. The CDR3 sequence is 14 residues long. V was trimmed by 1 base and J by 7 bases, leaving 14 bases between them. Germline loops: CDR1 SGDLS, CDR2 YYNGEE. As DNA, the CDR3 is TGTGCCAGCAGCGTATCTTTCTCGGGAGGTGGCTACACCTTC. Its translation is CASSVSFSGGGYTF.

The genes are TRBV7-2 and TRBJ2-7; 11 nucleotides line up with TRBD1. V gave up 4 bases and J gave up 5 bases; unmatched junction bases: 7. Germline values: CDR1 SGHTA, CDR2 FQGNSA. The CDR3 totals 15 residues. The CDR3 here is CASSYRTGGGHEQYF. For the CDR3, the DNA is TGTGCCAGCAGCTATCGGACAGGGGGCGGCCACGAGCAGTACTTC.

This clone has just one count. The gene calls are TRBV9 and TRBJ2-5; D is perhaps TRBD1 (5 bases). CDR3 length: 13 amino acids. V lost 2 bases and J lost 5, with 10 bases in between. Germline V gene data show CDR1 as SGDLS and CDR2 as YYNGEE. CDR3 region: CASSVRVGETQYF. The CDR3 coding sequence is TGTGCCAGCAGCGTCAGGGTGGGCGAGACCCAGTACTTC.

This chain links TRBV15 with TRBJ1-2, with D unresolved. Germline CDR1 reads LNHNV; CDR2 reads YYDKDF (reference sequence). The CDR3 covers 19 residues. The V and J ends lost 4 bases and 0 bases respectively, with 24 bases between them. In DNA form, the CDR3 reads TGTGCCACCAGCAATCCCCTGAGGCCTTTGATCCACGCTAACTATGGCTACACCTTC. Translated, it gives CATSNPLRPLIHANYGYTF.